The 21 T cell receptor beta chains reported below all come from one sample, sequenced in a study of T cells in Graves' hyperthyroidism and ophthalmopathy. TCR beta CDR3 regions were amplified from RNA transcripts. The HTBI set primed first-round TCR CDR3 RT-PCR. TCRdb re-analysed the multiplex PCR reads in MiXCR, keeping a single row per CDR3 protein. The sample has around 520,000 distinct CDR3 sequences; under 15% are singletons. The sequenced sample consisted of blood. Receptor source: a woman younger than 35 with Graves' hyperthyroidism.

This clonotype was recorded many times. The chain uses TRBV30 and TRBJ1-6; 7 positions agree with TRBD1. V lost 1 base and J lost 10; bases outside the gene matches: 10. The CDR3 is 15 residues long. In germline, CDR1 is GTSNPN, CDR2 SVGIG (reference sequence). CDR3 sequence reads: CAWSGEGGVGSPLHF. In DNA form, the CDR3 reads TGTGCCTGGAGTGGCGAAGGGGGCGTCGGGTCACCCCTCCACTTT.

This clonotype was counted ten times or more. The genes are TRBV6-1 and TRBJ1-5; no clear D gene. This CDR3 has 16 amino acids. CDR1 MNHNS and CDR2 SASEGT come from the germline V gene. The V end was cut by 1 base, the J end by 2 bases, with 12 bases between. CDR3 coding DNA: TGTGCCAGCAGTGAAGGGGCCCTCACGGGCAATCAGCCCCAGCATTTT. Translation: CASSEGALTGNQPQHF.

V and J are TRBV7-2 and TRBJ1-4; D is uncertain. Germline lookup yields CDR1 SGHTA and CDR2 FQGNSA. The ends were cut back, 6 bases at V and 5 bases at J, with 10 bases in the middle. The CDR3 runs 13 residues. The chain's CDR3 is CASSVGGNEKLFF. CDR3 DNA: TGTGCCAGCAGTGTCGGTGGAAATGAAAAACTGTTTTTT.

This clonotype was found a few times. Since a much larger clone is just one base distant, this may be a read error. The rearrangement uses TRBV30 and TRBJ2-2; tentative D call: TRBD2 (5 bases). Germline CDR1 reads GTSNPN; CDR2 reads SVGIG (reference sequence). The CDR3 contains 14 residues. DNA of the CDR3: TGTGCCTGTAGGATAGAAACGAACACCGGGGAGCCGTTTTTT. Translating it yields CACRIETNTGEPFF.

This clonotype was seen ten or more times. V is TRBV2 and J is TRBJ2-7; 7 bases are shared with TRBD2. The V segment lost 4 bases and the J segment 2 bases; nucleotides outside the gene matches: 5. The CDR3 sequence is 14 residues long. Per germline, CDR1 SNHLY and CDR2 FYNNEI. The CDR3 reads CASSVAGATYEQYF. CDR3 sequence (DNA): TGTGCCAGCAGTGTCGCGGGAGCCACCTACGAGCAGTACTTC.

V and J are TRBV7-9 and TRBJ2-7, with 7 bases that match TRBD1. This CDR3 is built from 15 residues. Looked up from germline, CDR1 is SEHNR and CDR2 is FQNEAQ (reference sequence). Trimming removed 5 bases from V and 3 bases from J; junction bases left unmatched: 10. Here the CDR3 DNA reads TGTGCCAGCAGCGGCCCTTCGGACAGGTTCTACGAGCAGTACTTC. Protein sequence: CASSGPSDRFYEQYF.

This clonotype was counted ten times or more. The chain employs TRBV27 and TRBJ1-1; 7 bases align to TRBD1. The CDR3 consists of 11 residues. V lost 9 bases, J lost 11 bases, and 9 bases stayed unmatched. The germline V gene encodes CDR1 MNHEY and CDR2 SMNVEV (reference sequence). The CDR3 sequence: CASTDRRYAFF. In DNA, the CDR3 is TGTGCCAGTACGGACAGGAGGTATGCTTTCTTT.

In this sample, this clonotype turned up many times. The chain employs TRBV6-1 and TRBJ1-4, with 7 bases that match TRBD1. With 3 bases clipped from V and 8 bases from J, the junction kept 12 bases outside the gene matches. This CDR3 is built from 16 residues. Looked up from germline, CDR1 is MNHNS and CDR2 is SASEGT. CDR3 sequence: CASSEARKRDSEKLFF. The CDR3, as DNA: TGTGCCAGCAGTGAGGCGAGAAAGAGGGACAGCGAAAAACTGTTTTTT.

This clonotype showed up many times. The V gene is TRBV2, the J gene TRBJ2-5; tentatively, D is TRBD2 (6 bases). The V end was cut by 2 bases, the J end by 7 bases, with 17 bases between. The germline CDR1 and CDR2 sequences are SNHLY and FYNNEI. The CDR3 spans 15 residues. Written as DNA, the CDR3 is TGTGCCAGCAGTGAACGGGGACTGCCACGGGCGACCCAGTACTTC. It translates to CASSERGLPRATQYF. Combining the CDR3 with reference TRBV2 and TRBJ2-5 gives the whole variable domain EPEVTQTPSHQVTQMGQEVILRCVPISNHLYFYWYRQILGQKVEFLVSFYNNEISEKSEIFDDQFSVERPDGSNFTLKIRSTKLEDSAMYFCASSERGLPRATQYFGPGTRLLVL.

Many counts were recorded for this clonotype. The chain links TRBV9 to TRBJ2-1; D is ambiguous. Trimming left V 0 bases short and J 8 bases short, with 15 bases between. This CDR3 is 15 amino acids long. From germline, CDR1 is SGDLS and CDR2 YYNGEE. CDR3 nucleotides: TGTGCCAGCAGCGTAGACCCAGGTAATGACGATGAGCAGTTCTTC. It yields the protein CASSVDPGNDDEQFF. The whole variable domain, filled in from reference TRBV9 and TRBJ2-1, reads DSGVTQTPKHLITATGQRVTLRCSPRSGDLSVYWYQQSLDQGLQFLIQYYNGEERAKGNILERFSAQQFPDLHSELNLSSLELGDSALYFCASSVDPGNDDEQFFGPGTRLTVL.

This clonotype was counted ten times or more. This CDR3 reads CASSLASPSSGRKTGELFF. CDR3 DNA: TGTGCCAGCAGCTTAGCCTCCCCATCCAGCGGGAGGAAGACCGGGGAGCTGTTTTTT. This chain joins TRBV11-3 and TRBJ2-2; 9 nucleotides match TRBD2. V lost 1 base to trimming and J lost 5 bases; unmatched junction nucleotides: 14. Germline CDR1 is SGHNT and CDR2 is YENEEA. The length of the CDR3 is 19 residues.

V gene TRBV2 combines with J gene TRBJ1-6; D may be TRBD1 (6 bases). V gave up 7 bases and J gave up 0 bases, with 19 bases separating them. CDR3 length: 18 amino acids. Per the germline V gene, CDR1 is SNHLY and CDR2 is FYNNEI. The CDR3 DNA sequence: TGTGCCAGCACAGGAGGGGGAATTTCGAGCTCCTATAATTCACCCCTCCACTTT. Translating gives CASTGGGISSSYNSPLHF.

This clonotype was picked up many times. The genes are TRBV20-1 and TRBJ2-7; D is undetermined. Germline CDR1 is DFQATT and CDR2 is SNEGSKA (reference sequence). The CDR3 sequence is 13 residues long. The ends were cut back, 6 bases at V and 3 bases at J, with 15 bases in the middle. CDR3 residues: CSATISLGYEQYF. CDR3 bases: TGCAGTGCCACTATATCCCTAGGCTACGAGCAGTACTTC.

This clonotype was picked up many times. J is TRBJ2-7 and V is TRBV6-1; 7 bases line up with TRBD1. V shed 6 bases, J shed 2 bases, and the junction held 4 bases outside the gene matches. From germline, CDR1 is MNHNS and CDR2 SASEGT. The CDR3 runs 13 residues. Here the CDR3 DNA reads TGTGCCAGCAGAGAGGGACAGCCCTACGAGCAGTACTTC. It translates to CASREGQPYEQYF.

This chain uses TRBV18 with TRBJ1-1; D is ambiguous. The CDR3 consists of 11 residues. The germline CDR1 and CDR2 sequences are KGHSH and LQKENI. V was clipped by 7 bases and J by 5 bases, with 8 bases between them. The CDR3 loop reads CASLLETEAFF. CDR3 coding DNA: TGTGCCAGCTTACTCGAAACTGAAGCTTTCTTT.

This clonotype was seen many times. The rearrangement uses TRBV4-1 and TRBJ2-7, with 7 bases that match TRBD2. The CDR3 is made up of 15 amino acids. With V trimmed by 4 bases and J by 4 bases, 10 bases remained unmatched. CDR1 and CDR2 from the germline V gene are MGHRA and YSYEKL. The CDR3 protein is CASSLWVAGRYEQYF. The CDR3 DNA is TGCGCCAGCAGCCTGTGGGTAGCGGGCAGGTACGAGCAGTACTTC.

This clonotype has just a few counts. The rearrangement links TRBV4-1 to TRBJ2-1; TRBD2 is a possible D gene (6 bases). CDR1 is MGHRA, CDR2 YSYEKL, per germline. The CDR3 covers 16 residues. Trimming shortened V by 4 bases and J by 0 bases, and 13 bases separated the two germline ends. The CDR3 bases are TGCGCCAGCAGCCGGGGACTCCTAAGCTCCTACAATGAGCAGTTCTTC. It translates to CASSRGLLSSYNEQFF.

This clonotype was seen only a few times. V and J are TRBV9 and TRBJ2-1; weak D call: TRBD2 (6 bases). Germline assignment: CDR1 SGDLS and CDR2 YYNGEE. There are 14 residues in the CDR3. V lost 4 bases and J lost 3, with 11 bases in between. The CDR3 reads CASSSRTNYNEQFF. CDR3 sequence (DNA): TGTGCCAGCAGCTCTCGGACTAACTACAATGAGCAGTTCTTC.

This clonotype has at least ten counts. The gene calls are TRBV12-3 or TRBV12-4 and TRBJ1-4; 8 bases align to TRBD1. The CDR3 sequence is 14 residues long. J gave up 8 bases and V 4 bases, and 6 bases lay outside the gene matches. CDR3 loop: CASSSPGTGEKLFF. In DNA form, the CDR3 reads TGTGCCAGCAGTTCTCCCGGGACAGGAGAAAAACTGTTTTTT.

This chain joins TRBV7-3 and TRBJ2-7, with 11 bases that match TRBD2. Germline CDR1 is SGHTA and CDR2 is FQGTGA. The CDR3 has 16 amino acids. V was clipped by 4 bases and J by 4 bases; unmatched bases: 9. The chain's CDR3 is CASSSETSGKGYEQYF. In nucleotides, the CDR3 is TGTGCCAGCAGCTCAGAGACTAGCGGGAAAGGGTACGAGCAGTACTTC.

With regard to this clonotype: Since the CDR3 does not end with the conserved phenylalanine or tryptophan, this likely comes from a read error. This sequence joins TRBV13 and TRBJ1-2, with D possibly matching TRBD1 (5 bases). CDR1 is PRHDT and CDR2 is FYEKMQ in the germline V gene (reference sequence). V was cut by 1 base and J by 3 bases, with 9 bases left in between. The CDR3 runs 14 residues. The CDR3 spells CASSLAQGYYGYTS. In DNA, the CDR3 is TGTGCCAGCAGCTTAGCCCAGGGATACTATGGCTACACCTCC.